Presented here are 11 T cell receptor beta chains from one specimen sequenced in a study of spatial heterogeneity in lung cancer. Time point of the sample: sample taken at primary tumor resection. Whole RNA from tumor, nontumor lung or frozen PBMC was sequenced unsorted. TCRdb called the 5' RACE reads again in MiXCR, with one record for every CDR3 protein. The table records more than 80,000 distinct CDR3 sequences, about 12% of them present only once. Material: PBMCs, obtained at surgery. These receptors were obtained from a male donor with early-stage non-small cell lung cancer.

A few counts support this clonotype. The chain has TRBV20-1 and TRBJ2-7, with 9 bases matching TRBD1. The trim removed 3 bases at V and 3 bases at J, leaving 6 bases unmatched. This CDR3 has 14 residues. Germline V gene sequence: CDR1 DFQATT, CDR2 SNEGSKA (reference sequence). CDR3 protein: CSASPGQGSYEQYF. CDR3 nucleotides: TGCAGTGCTAGCCCCGGACAGGGGAGCTACGAGCAGTACTTC.

This clonotype was seen more than once but under ten times. The V gene is TRBV19, the J gene TRBJ2-3; 7 bases are shared with TRBD1. This CDR3 region has 15 residues. Germline V gene lookup returns CDR1 LNHDA and CDR2 SQIVND (reference sequence). V shed 2 bases and J 5 bases; nucleotides not matched to a gene: 7. Here the CDR3 reads CASSISRGGGDTQYF. The CDR3 DNA reads TGTGCCAGTAGTATATCTCGAGGGGGCGGAGATACGCAGTATTTT. Filled out from reference TRBV19 and TRBJ2-3, the complete variable domain reads DGGITQSPKYLFRKEGQNVTLSCEQNLNHDAMYWYRQDPGQGLRLIYYSQIVNDFQKGDIAEGYSVSREKKESFPLTVTSAQKNPTAFYLCASSISRGGGDTQYFGPGTRLTVL.

This clonotype was detected ten times or more. This chain uses TRBV3-1 with TRBJ1-4; perhaps TRBD1 as D (5 bases). Trimming pared 1 base from V and 8 bases from J, leaving 14 bases between. CDR1 and CDR2 from the germline V gene are LGHDT and YNNKEL (reference sequence). This CDR3 comprises 15 residues. CDR3 in DNA: TGTGCCAGCAGCCAAGTGATGGGCAGGGACGAAAAACTGTTTTTT. It translates to CASSQVMGRDEKLFF.

This clonotype was recorded a few times. The genes are TRBV19 and TRBJ2-2; D is perhaps TRBD1 (6 bases). The germline gives CDR1 LNHDA, CDR2 SQIVND (reference sequence). This CDR3 comprises 13 residues. V lost 8 bases, J lost 7 bases, and 14 bases lay in between. CDR3 protein: CASHDPGVGELFF. CDR3 nucleotide sequence: TGTGCCAGTCACGACCCAGGGGTCGGGGAGCTGTTTTTT.

This clonotype was counted many times. The chain combines TRBV2 with TRBJ1-5; D may be TRBD1 (6 bases). The length of the CDR3 is 14 residues. The V end was cut by 3 bases, the J end by 7 bases, with 13 bases between. Germline V gene data show CDR1 as SNHLY and CDR2 as FYNNEI. The chain's CDR3 is CASSEGQGIQPQHF. The CDR3 DNA reads TGTGCCAGCAGTGAGGGCCAGGGGATCCAGCCCCAGCATTTT.

V usage is TRBV12-5 and J usage is TRBJ1-5; D gene unclear. This CDR3 has 13 residues. Germline V gives CDR1 LGHNT, CDR2 FRNRAP. With 3 bases removed from V and 6 bases from J, the gap between germline ends came to 9 bases. The CDR3 protein is CASGFPGGQPQHF. Written as DNA, the CDR3 is TGTGCTAGTGGTTTTCCCGGCGGTCAGCCCCAGCATTTT.

This clonotype was observed at least ten times. The chain has TRBV4-3 and TRBJ2-6; TRBD2 is a possible D gene (5 bases). The V and J ends lost 1 base and 1 base respectively, with 8 bases between them. CDR1 is LGHNA and CDR2 is YSLEER in the germline V gene. The CDR3 has 16 amino acids. The CDR3 bases are TGCGCCAGCAGCCAAGGGCCGGGGTCTGGGGCCAACGTCCTGACTTTC. Amino acids: CASSQGPGSGANVLTF.

In this sample, this clonotype turned up a few times. The chain has TRBV28 and TRBJ2-3, with 8 bases identical to TRBD2. CDR1 and CDR2 from the germline V gene are MDHEN and SYDVKM. After removal of 3 bases from V and 2 bases from J, the junction contained 7 bases not matched to a gene. The CDR3 has 16 amino acids. CDR3 sequence reads: CASSFGKRGFTDTQYF. CDR3 nucleotide sequence: TGTGCCAGCAGTTTCGGAAAGCGGGGGTTCACAGATACGCAGTATTTT.

The chain is built from TRBV12-3 or TRBV12-4 and TRBJ2-1, with 11 bases matching TRBD2. V trimming: 6 bases; J trimming: 0 bases; junction bases outside the gene matches: 7. This CDR3 is built from 17 residues. CDR3 nucleotide sequence: TGTGCCAGCAGCCGACGCACTAGCGGGAGCTCCTACAATGAGCAGTTCTTC. Its translation is CASSRRTSGSSYNEQFF.

The V gene is TRBV14, the J gene TRBJ1-6; D is uncertain. The V gene's germline CDR1 is SGHDN and CDR2 FVKESK. The CDR3 sequence is 17 residues long. Between the trimmed V and J ends, which lost 0 bases and 1 base, there was a span of 10 bases. CDR3 in amino acids: CASSQEGLRSYNSPLHF. The CDR3 region has the DNA TGTGCCAGCAGCCAAGAGGGATTGCGGTCCTATAATTCACCCCTCCACTTT.

The genes are TRBV6-5 and TRBJ1-3; no clear D gene. Germline lookup yields CDR1 MNHEY and CDR2 SVGAGI. V lost 5 bases, J lost 0 bases, and 8 bases lay in between. CDR3 size: 14 residues. Here the CDR3 DNA reads TGTGCCAGCAGTGCGGGGAGCTCTGGAAACACCATATATTTT. Encoded protein: CASSAGSSGNTIYF.